The next 24 T cell receptor beta chains were all read from a single sample in a study of T cells after yellow fever vaccination. TCRdb analysed the 5' RACE reads with MiXCR anew, one entry per CDR3 protein. The data show around 550,000 distinct CDR3 sequences, about a fifth seen once. Sample: PBMCs, taken 15 days after the yellow fever booster vaccination. The receptors derive from a man between 25 and 39 years old who received the YFV17D yellow fever vaccine.

The chain combines TRBV7-6 with TRBJ2-5, with no clear D. CDR1 is SGHVS, CDR2 FNYEAQ, per germline. CDR3 length: 13 residues. The V and J ends lost 7 bases and 1 base respectively, with 10 bases between them. CDR3 in amino acids: CASKLSVQETQYF. The CDR3 DNA follows: TGTGCCAGCAAGTTGTCGGTCCAAGAGACCCAGTACTTC.

The chain uses TRBV25-1 and TRBJ2-3; D is perhaps TRBD1 or TRBD2 (5 bases each). This CDR3 comprises 11 residues. The germline V gene encodes CDR1 MGHDK and CDR2 SYGVNS. The V end lost 8 bases, the J end lost 4 bases, and 7 bases lay between the germline ends. The CDR3 DNA follows: TGTGCCAGCGGGACCTCAGATACGCAGTATTTT. Residues: CASGTSDTQYF. The full variable domain, in which reference TRBV25-1 and TRBJ2-3 provide the parts outside the CDR3, is EADIYQTPRYLVIGTGKKITLECSQTMGHDKMYWYQQDPGMELHLIHYSYGVNSTEKGDLSSESTVSRIRTEHFPLTLESARPSHTSQYLCASGTSDTQYFGPGTRLTVL.

V usage is TRBV7-9 and J usage is TRBJ2-7, with D tentatively TRBD1 (7 bases). Germline loops: CDR1 SEHNR, CDR2 FQNEAQ (reference sequence). Trimming pared 3 bases from V and 0 bases from J, leaving 12 bases between. The CDR3 spans 15 residues. The CDR3, as DNA: TGTGCCAGCAGCTTCAGGGGGGCGAGCTCCTACGAGCAGTACTTC. It yields the protein CASSFRGASSYEQYF. The full variable domain, completed using reference TRBV7-9 and TRBJ2-7, is DTGVSQNPRHKITKRGQNVTFRCDPISEHNRLYWYRQTLGQGPEFLTYFQNEAQLEKSRLLSDRFSAERPKGSFSTLEIQRTEQGDSAMYLCASSFRGASSYEQYFGPGTRLTVT.

J is TRBJ1-4 and V is TRBV4-2, with D perhaps TRBD1 (5 bases). This CDR3 is built from 17 residues. The germline CDR1 and CDR2 sequences are LGHNA and YNFKEQ. Trimming left V 0 bases short and J 2 bases short, with 13 bases between. The CDR3 bases are TGTGCCAGCAGCCAAGAGGTCAGGGCTGGTACTAATGAAAAACTGTTTTTT. It encodes CASSQEVRAGTNEKLFF.

This clonotype was seen only a few times. V and J are TRBV29-1 and TRBJ2-7; D unresolved. Germline CDR1 and CDR2: SQVTM and ANQGSEA. Trimming removed 7 bases at V and 2 bases at J, with 9 bases between. This CDR3 comprises 11 residues. CDR3 coding DNA: TGCAGCGCTTTTGGTCCCTACGAGCAGTACTTC. Translation gives CSAFGPYEQYF.

This clonotype was counted a few times. The chain carries TRBV10-2 and TRBJ2-1; 9 positions agree with TRBD2. Trimming took 5 bases from V and 6 from J; bases not matched to a gene: 11. Germline loops: CDR1 WSHSY, CDR2 SAAADI. The CDR3 is 16 residues long. Here the CDR3 DNA reads TGCGCCAGCAGTCCCTTAAGTAGCGGGAGTCCCAATGAGCAGTTCTTC. Amino acid sequence: CASSPLSSGSPNEQFF.

This clonotype was observed a handful of times. This chain joins TRBV25-1 and TRBJ2-3; D possibly matches TRBD1 or TRBD2 (5 bases each). The length of the CDR3 is 15 residues. Trimming pared 2 bases from V and 1 base from J, leaving 10 bases between. Germline loops: CDR1 MGHDK, CDR2 SYGVNS. For the CDR3, the DNA is TGTGCCAGCAGTGAACGTAGGGGAGGCACAGATACGCAGTATTTT. Translated: CASSERRGGTDTQYF. Variable domain in full (rest from reference TRBV25-1 and TRBJ2-3): EADIYQTPRYLVIGTGKKITLECSQTMGHDKMYWYQQDPGMELHLIHYSYGVNSTEKGDLSSESTVSRIRTEHFPLTLESARPSHTSQYLCASSERRGGTDTQYFGPGTRLTVL.

This clonotype turned up a few times. The chain uses TRBV10-3 and TRBJ2-7, with D uncertain. CDR1 and CDR2 from the germline V gene are ENHRY and SYGVKD. Between the trimmed V and J ends, which lost 5 bases and 5 bases, there was a span of 13 bases. The CDR3 contains 13 residues. The CDR3 bases are TGTGCCATCAGTAGAGTAGGAAACCACGAGCAGTACTTC. This encodes CAISRVGNHEQYF.

This clonotype has more than one count but fewer than ten. The gene calls are TRBV18 and TRBJ2-7; tentatively, D is TRBD1 (6 bases). The ends were cut back, 2 bases at V and 3 bases at J, with 14 bases in the middle. Germline assignment: CDR1 KGHSH and CDR2 LQKENI. This CDR3 region has 15 residues. CDR3 in amino acids: CASSPFSGTNYEQYF. DNA of the CDR3: TGTGCCAGCTCACCATTCTCCGGGACAAACTACGAGCAGTACTTC.

This clonotype was seen more than once but under ten times. The chain carries TRBV7-2 and TRBJ2-1, with 8 bases matching TRBD2. The ends lost 3 bases at V and 9 bases at J; junction bases unmatched: 7. CDR3 length equals 14 residues. Germline CDR1 and CDR2: SGHTA and FQGNSA. The CDR3: CASSFLFSGTEQFF. CDR3 nucleotides: TGTGCCAGCAGCTTCCTATTTAGCGGGACTGAGCAGTTCTTC.

This clonotype was found a few times. The chain couples TRBV28 to TRBJ2-7; 7 nucleotides line up with TRBD2. V trimming: 3 bases; J trimming: 3 bases; junction bases outside the gene matches: 2. This CDR3 has 13 amino acids. Germline V gives CDR1 MDHEN, CDR2 SYDVKM. The CDR3 DNA reads as TGTGCCAGCAGTTTTCTAGCGGTCTACGAGCAGTACTTC. Translating it yields CASSFLAVYEQYF.

This chain uses TRBV7-6 with TRBJ2-5, with D tentatively TRBD2 (5 bases). This CDR3 has 14 amino acids. The V gene's germline CDR1 is SGHVS and CDR2 FNYEAQ. V shed 4 bases and J shed 2 bases, with 11 bases lying between them. The DNA of the CDR3 is TGTGCCAGCAGCTCAGAGGGCCATCAAGAGACCCAGTACTTC. Translating it yields CASSSEGHQETQYF.

The sample holds a few counts of this clonotype. The chain combines TRBV7-9 with TRBJ2-3; D remains unclear. This CDR3 has 14 amino acids. Per the germline V gene, CDR1 is SEHNR and CDR2 is FQNEAQ (reference sequence). V was trimmed by 2 bases and J by 0 bases, leaving 6 bases between them. The CDR3: CASSLLPSTDTQYF. The CDR3 DNA is TGTGCCAGCAGCTTACTCCCCAGCACAGATACGCAGTATTTT.

The chain couples TRBV7-2 to TRBJ2-1; D is possibly TRBD2 (6 bases). With 5 bases removed from V and 0 bases from J, the gap between germline ends came to 14 bases. Germline V gene data show CDR1 as SGHTA and CDR2 as FQGNSA. The CDR3 contains 16 residues. The DNA for the CDR3 is TGTGCCAGCAGCCGGAGGGTCGCGGACTCCTACAATGAGCAGTTCTTC. It encodes CASSRRVADSYNEQFF.

This clonotype was seen ten or more times. The genes are TRBV3-1 and TRBJ1-2, with D perhaps TRBD1 (6 bases). V was trimmed by 5 bases and J by 4 bases, leaving 20 bases between them. Germline CDR1 reads LGHDT; CDR2 reads YNNKEL (reference sequence). The CDR3 length is 16 residues. CDR3 sequence: CASSYRPWGPPYGYTF. Written as DNA, the CDR3 is TGTGCCAGCAGCTACAGACCGTGGGGGCCGCCCTATGGCTACACCTTC.

This clonotype was seen a handful of times. V is TRBV6-6 and J is TRBJ2-3; no reliable D call. From germline, CDR1 is MNHNY and CDR2 SVGAGI (reference sequence). The CDR3 extends over 13 amino acids. Trimming shortened V by 1 base and J by 2 bases, and 4 bases separated the two germline ends. CDR3 sequence reads: CASSYWVTDTQYF. CDR3 DNA: TGTGCCAGCAGTTACTGGGTCACAGATACGCAGTATTTT.

The gene calls are TRBV10-3 and TRBJ2-3; 10 nucleotides agree with TRBD2. V dropped 2 bases and J dropped 1; count of bases not matched to a gene: 3. The CDR3 consists of 16 residues. In germline, CDR1 is ENHRY, CDR2 SYGVKD. CDR3 region: CAISEASGSGTDTQYF. The CDR3, as DNA: TGTGCCATCAGTGAGGCTAGCGGGAGCGGCACAGATACGCAGTATTTT.

This clonotype was counted only a few times. The V gene is TRBV15, the J gene TRBJ2-1; 16 bases are a match to TRBD2. CDR3 length: 15 amino acids. With 2 bases clipped from V and 13 bases from J, the junction kept 5 bases outside the gene matches. CDR1 is LNHNV, CDR2 YYDKDF, per germline (reference sequence). CDR3 protein: CATSRPGLAGGIQFF. CDR3 sequence (DNA): TGTGCCACCAGCAGACCGGGACTAGCGGGAGGGATTCAGTTCTTC.

The chain has TRBV6-1 and TRBJ2-2, with TRBD2 matching 12 bases. There are 15 residues in the CDR3. The germline V gene has CDR1 MNHNS and CDR2 SASEGT. V shed 6 bases, J shed 6 bases, and the junction held 5 bases outside the gene matches. The CDR3 region is CASRASGRAPGELFF. Written as DNA, the CDR3 is TGTGCCAGCAGGGCTAGCGGGAGGGCCCCCGGGGAGCTGTTTTTT.

The rearrangement uses TRBV7-8 and TRBJ2-1, with D uncertain. Germline CDR1 is SGHVS and CDR2 is FQNEAQ. The CDR3 is 14 amino acids. Between the trimmed V and J ends, which lost 5 bases and 8 bases, there was a span of 16 bases. CDR3 DNA: TGTGCCAGCAGCGCAGCAGCGATATGGGATGAGCAGTTCTTC. Its translation is CASSAAAIWDEQFF.

The J gene is TRBJ2-2, the V gene TRBV3-1; D is perhaps TRBD2 (5 bases). V lost 8 bases, J lost 7 bases, and 11 bases lay in between. Per germline, CDR1 LGHDT and CDR2 YNNKEL (reference sequence). CDR3 length: 12 amino acids. DNA for the CDR3: TGTGCCAGCGGGAGATTGAACGGGGAGCTGTTTTTT. It yields the protein CASGRLNGELFF.

This chain links TRBV27 with TRBJ2-1; no reliable D call. Germline V gene data show CDR1 as MNHEY and CDR2 as SMNVEV (reference sequence). The CDR3 covers 13 residues. V was shortened by 8 bases and J by 8 bases, with 16 bases between the two germline ends. The CDR3 here is CASGRSGLDEQFF. The CDR3, as DNA: TGTGCCAGCGGACGCTCAGGTCTGGATGAGCAGTTCTTC.

This clonotype was observed a handful of times. The chain joins TRBV11-2 to TRBJ2-1; 10 positions match TRBD2. The CDR3 covers 15 residues. V was clipped by 1 base and J by 7 bases; unmatched bases: 4. The germline gives CDR1 SGHAT, CDR2 FQNNGV. CDR3 in amino acids: CASSLAAGGTNEQFF. The CDR3 DNA reads TGTGCCAGCAGCTTAGCAGCGGGAGGGACTAATGAGCAGTTCTTC.

V and J are TRBV6-5 and TRBJ2-7, with 9 bases lining up with TRBD1. This CDR3 comprises 15 residues. With 4 bases clipped from V and 2 bases from J, the junction kept 6 bases outside the gene matches. Germline CDR1 is MNHEY and CDR2 is SVGAGI. CDR3 sequence (DNA): TGTGCCAGCAGTTCGACAGGGGGTCTCACCTACGAGCAGTACTTC. Encoded protein: CASSSTGGLTYEQYF.